Shown below are 3 T cell receptor beta chains from a single sample sequenced in a study of blood T cell repertoires in COVID-19. Method: immunoSEQ multiplex PCR; TCRdb's copy keeps in-frame clones and lacks some. This sample has some 290,000 clones, with 85% to 90% found just once. Sample: peripheral blood. These receptors were taken from a woman aged 30 to 39 with COVID-19, enrolled during active disease.

V is TRBV5-1 and J is TRBJ1-3; maybe TRBD1 (5 bases). The CDR3 covers 16 residues. From germline, CDR1 is SGHRS and CDR2 YFSETQ. V lost 0 bases to trimming and J lost 2 bases, with 12 bases between them. This CDR3 is CASSLAGQGTGNTIYF. CDR3 nucleotide sequence: TGCGCCAGCAGCTTGGCGGGCCAGGGCACTGGAAACACCATATATTTT.

The genes are TRBV25-1 and TRBJ2-1; TRBD2 matches at 7 bases. The trim removed 5 bases at V and 4 bases at J, leaving 2 bases unmatched. Looked up from germline, CDR1 is MGHDK and CDR2 is SYGVNS. CDR3 length: 13 amino acids. CDR3 loop: CASSLGLYNEQFF. The CDR3, as DNA: TGTGCCAGCAGTTTGGGACTATACAATGAGCAGTTCTTC.

The chain employs TRBV11-3 and TRBJ2-3, with D uncertain. Trimming left V 6 bases short and J 0 bases short, with 7 bases between. This CDR3 is built from 13 residues. Germline values: CDR1 SGHNT, CDR2 YENEEA. CDR3 region: CASSLPSTDTQYF. CDR3 bases: TGTGCCAGCAGTCTCCCTAGCACAGATACGCAGTATTTT.